These 20 T cell receptor beta chains share one sample of origin, sequenced in a study of T cell clonotyping in hematopoietic cell transplantation. Described time point: recipient sample about 28 days before transplant, after cytoreduction. This table comes from immunoSEQ multiplex PCR, and its TCRdb copy is limited to in-frame clones, with some not included. There are 45,000 or so clones in the sample; roughly 85% occur only once, and 5% to 6.5% lies in the top ten. The sequenced sample was peripheral blood mononuclear cells, obtained before stem cell transplant. The receptors derive from a man in his 60s with myelodysplastic syndrome. Some clones in this sample may be carry-over from other donors' samples.

The V call is TRBV2, the J call TRBJ2-6; 7 bases match TRBD1. This CDR3 is 16 amino acids long. Germline trimming cut 7 bases from V and 0 bases from J; bases unmatched to any gene: 6. Germline CDR1 and CDR2: SNHLY and FYNNEI. The CDR3 protein is CASKKGAGSGANVLTF. The CDR3, as DNA: TGTGCCAGCAAAAAGGGGGCAGGCTCTGGGGCCAACGTCCTGACTTTC.

The chain is built from TRBV6-5 and TRBJ2-2; 11 bases map to TRBD2. The CDR3 length is 16 residues. CDR1 and CDR2 (germline): MNHEY, SVGAGI. With V trimmed by 4 bases and J by 4 bases, 5 bases remained unmatched. CDR3 region: CASSFRLAGLTGELFF. Here the CDR3 DNA reads TGTGCCAGCAGTTTTAGACTAGCGGGGCTCACCGGGGAGCTGTTTTTT.

This chain connects TRBV9 to TRBJ2-1; tentatively, D is TRBD2 (7 bases). Trimming left V 1 base short and J 8 bases short, with 10 bases between. The CDR3 runs 13 residues. In germline, CDR1 is SGDLS, CDR2 YYNGEE. DNA for the CDR3: TGTGCCAGCAGCGTATCGGGGGGCTATGAGCAGTTCTTC. This encodes CASSVSGGYEQFF.

CDR3 bases: TGTGCCAGCAGTTCGCCAGGGTACACTGAAGCTTTCTTT. Its translation is CASSSPGYTEAFF. This chain links TRBV28 with TRBJ1-1, with a possible D match to TRBD1 (5 bases). This CDR3 is built from 13 residues. CDR1 and CDR2 (germline): MDHEN, SYDVKM. V lost 4 bases, J lost 3 bases, and 9 bases lay in between.

This chain joins TRBV7-8 and TRBJ1-3, with D perhaps TRBD1 (5 bases). Germline V gene sequence: CDR1 SGHVS, CDR2 FQNEAQ. Between the trimmed V and J ends, which lost 4 bases and 0 bases, there was a span of 10 bases. The CDR3 contains 15 residues. The CDR3 spells CASSWGSRSGNTIYF. The DNA for the CDR3 is TGTGCCAGCAGCTGGGGCAGCCGCTCTGGAAACACCATATATTTT.

CDR3 loop: CASSPALPGGYTF. CDR3 coding DNA: TGTGCCAGCAGCCCCGCGCTCCCAGGAGGCTACACCTTC. The rearrangement links TRBV7-9 to TRBJ1-2; D not certain. The germline V gene has CDR1 SEHNR and CDR2 FQNEAQ (reference sequence). The CDR3 spans 13 residues. Trimming stripped 5 bases from V and 8 bases from J, with 15 bases between.

In this sample, this clone turned up once. The CDR3 sequence: CASSIGGSGTDTQYF. The CDR3 DNA follows: TGTGCCAGTAGTATTGGGGGGAGCGGCACAGATACGCAGTATTTT. The V call is TRBV19, the J call TRBJ2-3, with D possibly TRBD2 on 6 matching bases. Germline V lookup: CDR1 LNHDA, CDR2 SQIVND (reference sequence). The V and J ends lost 3 bases and 1 base respectively, with 11 bases between them. The CDR3 loop spans 15 amino acids. Full variable domain (remainder filled in from reference TRBV19 and TRBJ2-3): DGGITQSPKYLFRKEGQNVTLSCEQNLNHDAMYWYRQDPGQGLRLIYYSQIVNDFQKGDIAEGYSVSREKKESFPLTVTSAQKNPTAFYLCASSIGGSGTDTQYFGPGTRLTVL.

The V and J genes are TRBV19 and TRBJ2-5; 10 bases line up with TRBD2. CDR3 length equals 14 residues. Germline assignment: CDR1 LNHDA and CDR2 SQIVND (reference sequence). V shed 6 bases and J 4 bases; nucleotides not matched to a gene: 5. CDR3 protein: CASRQRGGVETQYF. CDR3 in DNA: TGTGCCAGTAGGCAGCGGGGGGGCGTAGAGACCCAGTACTTC.

The gene calls are TRBV19 and TRBJ1-2, with TRBD1 matching 8 bases. CDR3 length: 15 amino acids. Germline CDR1 is LNHDA and CDR2 is SQIVND (reference sequence). V trimming: 5 bases; J trimming: 5 bases; junction bases outside the gene matches: 10. In DNA, the CDR3 is TGTGCCAGTAGTCCGGGGGGCAGGGGGCCGTATGGCTACACCTTC. Protein sequence: CASSPGGRGPYGYTF.

The J gene is TRBJ1-3, the V gene TRBV14; D remains ambiguous. This CDR3 contains 13 residues. V lost 5 bases and J 4 bases, leaving 9 bases between the germline ends. Per germline, CDR1 SGHDN and CDR2 FVKESK. CDR3: CASSTHQGNTIYF. The CDR3 DNA follows: TGTGCCAGCAGCACCCACCAAGGAAACACCATATATTTT.

V usage is TRBV11-2 and J usage is TRBJ1-1; D gene ambiguous. The V gene lost 1 base and the J gene lost 0 bases, with 6 bases spanning the gap. Germline lookup yields CDR1 SGHAT and CDR2 FQNNGV. The CDR3 loop spans 14 amino acids. This chain's CDR3 is CASSLAPVNTEAFF. The CDR3 nucleotides are TGTGCCAGCAGCTTAGCCCCAGTGAACACTGAAGCTTTCTTT.

The V call is TRBV2, the J call TRBJ2-5; TRBD2 matches 12 bases. The V segment lost 7 bases and the J segment 1 base; nucleotides outside the gene matches: 4. Germline V gene sequence: CDR1 SNHLY, CDR2 FYNNEI. The CDR3 runs 15 residues. The CDR3 region is CASKLAGGSQETQYF. Written as DNA, the CDR3 is TGTGCCAGCAAACTAGCGGGGGGATCCCAAGAGACCCAGTACTTC.

By sample fraction, this clone is medium-sized. V and J are TRBV2 and TRBJ2-3; 8 nucleotides align to TRBD2. In germline, CDR1 is SNHLY, CDR2 FYNNEI. J was trimmed by 3 bases and V by 1 base; bases with no gene match: 6. This CDR3 contains 16 residues. This CDR3 reads CASSEGSGGRTDTQYF. In nucleotides, the CDR3 is TGTGCCAGCAGTGAAGGCTCGGGGGGGAGGACAGATACGCAGTATTTT.

V and J are TRBV5-6 and TRBJ2-1, with 8 positions matching TRBD2. The V gene end was trimmed by 3 bases and the J gene end by 4 bases; junction bases not matched to a gene: 6. Germline assignment: CDR1 SGHDT and CDR2 YYEEEE. The CDR3 loop spans 15 amino acids. The CDR3 spells CASSWSGGPYNEQFF. CDR3 DNA: TGTGCCAGCAGCTGGAGCGGGGGCCCTTACAATGAGCAGTTCTTC.

The chain links TRBV2 to TRBJ2-1, with unresolved D. Trimming took off 1 base at V and 2 bases at J, with 12 bases between the two ends. CDR1 and CDR2 from the germline V gene are SNHLY and FYNNEI. The CDR3 has 16 residues. The CDR3 DNA follows: TGTGCCAGCAGTGAAGATCTCGGACCTGCCTACAATGAGCAGTTCTTC. It encodes CASSEDLGPAYNEQFF.

The V and J genes are TRBV27 and TRBJ2-1; TRBD1 matches at 10 bases. This CDR3 region has 17 residues. Germline loops: CDR1 MNHEY, CDR2 SMNVEV (reference sequence). J lost 7 bases, V lost 4 bases, and 13 bases had no gene match. CDR3 amino acids: CASSSFWGDRGKNEQFF. The CDR3, as DNA: TGTGCCAGCAGTTCCTTTTGGGGGGACAGGGGCAAGAATGAGCAGTTCTTC.

This chain links TRBV28 with TRBJ2-5; a weak D match, TRBD1 (8 bases). Germline lookup yields CDR1 MDHEN and CDR2 SYDVKM. V lost 6 bases to trimming and J lost 5 bases, with 25 bases between them. The CDR3 is made up of 17 amino acids. The CDR3 region is CASRHTGGVSRAETQYF. The CDR3 DNA is TGTGCCAGCAGACATACAGGGGGGGTCTCCCGGGCGGAGACCCAGTACTTC. Full variable domain (rest looked up from reference TRBV28 and TRBJ2-5): DVKVTQSSRYLVKRTGEKVFLECVQDMDHENMFWYRQDPGLGLRLIYFSYDVKMKEKGDIPEGYSVSREKKERFSLILESASTNQTSMYLCASRHTGGVSRAETQYFGPGTRLLVL.

The rearrangement links TRBV2 to TRBJ2-5, with a tentative D call TRBD1 (7 bases). V shed 0 bases and J shed 4 bases, with 21 bases lying between them. Looked up from germline, CDR1 is SNHLY and CDR2 is FYNNEI. The CDR3 covers 18 residues. CDR3 sequence (DNA): TGTGCCAGCAGTGAAGCGCTTTTGGCAGGGGGGATACGAGAGACCCAGTACTTC. Translated, it gives CASSEALLAGGIRETQYF.

V is TRBV9 and J is TRBJ1-6; possibly TRBD1 for D (5 bases). Germline V lookup: CDR1 SGDLS, CDR2 YYNGEE. Trimming removed 4 bases at V and 8 bases at J, with 13 bases between. This CDR3 contains 14 residues. The CDR3 coding sequence is TGTGCCAGCAGCACCCGGGACCCTGATTCACCCCTCCACTTT. It is translated as CASSTRDPDSPLHF. Full variable domain (rest looked up from reference TRBV9 and TRBJ1-6): DSGVTQTPKHLITATGQRVTLRCSPRSGDLSVYWYQQSLDQGLQFLIQYYNGEERAKGNILERFSAQQFPDLHSELNLSSLELGDSALYFCASSTRDPDSPLHFGNGTRLTVT.

This chain uses TRBV7-2 with TRBJ1-5, with D maybe TRBD1 (6 bases). V lost 1 base, J lost 4 bases, and 8 bases lay in between. The CDR3 runs 14 residues. In germline, CDR1 is SGHTA, CDR2 FQGNSA. CDR3 region: CASSLGRGNQPQHF. The DNA of the CDR3 is TGTGCCAGCAGCTTAGGCAGGGGAAATCAGCCCCAGCATTTT.